One and the same sample provided the 26 T cell receptor beta chains below, sequenced in a study of long-term antiretroviral therapy in people with HIV. Survey level was the resolution at which the v3.0 immunoSEQ assay ran. The protocol was immunoSEQ multiplex PCR, while the TCRdb copy is restricted to in-frame clones and leaves out a portion. The sample carries roughly 20,000 clones, 70% to 80% recorded once. Here the sequenced sample was unsorted PBMCs, taken 4.1 years after starting antiretroviral therapy. Receptors originate from a woman in her thirties or forties with HIV.

This clone was counted once. This chain connects TRBV18 to TRBJ2-1, with 8 bases aligning to TRBD1. The V and J ends lost 4 bases and 6 bases, in that order; junction bases with no gene match: 11. CDR1 is KGHSH, CDR2 LQKENI, per germline. This CDR3 is 16 amino acids long. The CDR3 region is CASSHRTGNDSNEQFF. The CDR3 region has the DNA TGTGCCAGCTCACACAGGACAGGGAACGATTCCAATGAGCAGTTCTTC.

The chain links TRBV4-1 to TRBJ1-3; D ambiguous. The CDR3 has 13 residues. V gave up 6 bases and J gave up 0 bases, with 6 bases separating them. Germline CDR1 reads MGHRA; CDR2 reads YSYEKL. This chain's CDR3 is CASSPNSGNTIYF. CDR3 nucleotides: TGCGCCAGCAGTCCTAACTCTGGAAACACCATATATTTT.

This clone has just one count. V usage is TRBV11-3 and J usage is TRBJ2-2; 7 bases are shared with TRBD1. The CDR3 has 13 amino acids. Per the germline V gene, CDR1 is SGHNT and CDR2 is YENEEA. The J segment lost 6 bases and the V segment lost 5 bases, leaving 3 bases of the junction unmatched. The CDR3 coding sequence is TGTGCCAGCAGCCGACAGGGAGCCGGGGAGCTGTTTTTT. It encodes CASSRQGAGELFF.

V and J are TRBV7-9 and TRBJ2-1; D not resolved. The germline gives CDR1 SEHNR, CDR2 FQNEAQ (reference sequence). V was clipped by 2 bases and J by 7 bases, with 9 bases between them. The CDR3 covers 13 residues. The CDR3 sequence is CASSLFAENEQFF. The CDR3 DNA sequence: TGTGCCAGCAGCTTATTTGCCGAGAATGAGCAGTTCTTC.

The gene calls are TRBV25-1 and TRBJ2-7; the match to TRBD1 covers 7 bases. CDR3 length: 14 amino acids. Trimming at V came to 10 bases and at J to 2 bases, leaving 11 bases not matched to a gene. From germline, CDR1 is MGHDK and CDR2 SYGVNS. CDR3 nucleotide sequence: TGTGCCACCGGGCCACAGGGGTCCACCTACGAGCAGTACTTC. As protein: CATGPQGSTYEQYF.

The chain employs TRBV6-6 and TRBJ2-7, with D possibly TRBD2 on 5 matching bases. Germline V gene data show CDR1 as MNHNY and CDR2 as SVGAGI (reference sequence). There are 14 residues in the CDR3. Trimming cost V 0 bases and J 2 bases, with 8 bases left between them. CDR3 bases: TGTGCCAGCAGTTACTCGTCCGGGACCTACGAGCAGTACTTC. It translates to CASSYSSGTYEQYF.

The rearrangement joins TRBV13 to TRBJ2-7; 9 bases align to TRBD1. Germline V gene lookup returns CDR1 PRHDT and CDR2 FYEKMQ (reference sequence). V was clipped by 3 bases and J by 10 bases; unmatched bases: 4. The CDR3 consists of 12 residues. The CDR3 sequence is CASSLTGGDQYF. CDR3 DNA sequence: TGTGCCAGCAGCTTGACAGGGGGTGATCAGTACTTC.

The chain links TRBV6-5 to TRBJ1-2; D is unresolved. The CDR3 is made up of 13 amino acids. V lost 6 bases and J lost 8, with 16 bases in between. Germline V gives CDR1 MNHEY, CDR2 SVGAGI. The CDR3 reads CASRPGEDWGYTF. The CDR3 bases are TGTGCCAGCAGACCGGGAGAGGATTGGGGCTACACCTTC.

The chain uses TRBV18 and TRBJ2-7; 8 positions agree with TRBD1. The ends lost 3 bases at V and 4 bases at J; junction bases unmatched: 5. CDR1 is KGHSH, CDR2 LQKENI, per germline. This CDR3 is built from 14 residues. This CDR3 is CASSPKQGVYEQYF. CDR3 in DNA: TGTGCCAGCTCACCCAAACAGGGGGTGTACGAGCAGTACTTC.

The chain recombines TRBV21-1 with TRBJ1-2. TRBV21-1 is classified as a pseudogene. The CDR3 covers 15 residues. The CDR3 spells CASSSPGGGDCGYTF. CDR3 coding DNA: TGTGCCAGCAGCTCCCCGGGGGGGGGTGATTGTGGCTACACCTTC.

Here the CDR3 DNA reads TGTGCCAGCAGCTTACAGACGGTTGGAAACACCATATATTTT. Translating gives CASSLQTVGNTIYF. The V and J genes are TRBV5-6 and TRBJ1-3, with D unclear. The germline CDR1 and CDR2 sequences are SGHDT and YYEEEE. This CDR3 has 14 residues. V was cut by 2 bases and J by 3 bases, with 9 bases left in between.

This clone has a handful of counts. The chain combines TRBV5-1 with TRBJ1-2, with D perhaps TRBD1 (5 bases). With 0 bases removed from V and 2 bases from J, the gap between germline ends came to 8 bases. The CDR3 extends over 14 amino acids. Per germline, CDR1 SGHRS and CDR2 YFSETQ. The CDR3 DNA reads TGCGCCAGCAGCTTGGACAGGCAGAACTATGGCTACACCTTC. It is translated as CASSLDRQNYGYTF. The variable domain in full, completed from reference TRBV5-1 and TRBJ1-2, reads KAGVTQTPRYLIKTRGQQVTLSCSPISGHRSVSWYQQTPGQGLQFLFEYFSETQRNKGNFPGRFSGRQFSNSRSEMNVSTLELGDSALYLCASSLDRQNYGYTFGSGTRLTVV.

The chain carries TRBV6-5 and TRBJ1-1, with 7 nucleotides matching TRBD1. Trimming cost V 7 bases and J 1 base; bases outside gene matches: 6. CDR1 MNHEY and CDR2 SVGAGI come from the germline V gene. This CDR3 region has 14 residues. CDR3 DNA: TGTGCCAGCACCATGAGGGGGCCGAACACTGAAGCTTTCTTT. Translating gives CASTMRGPNTEAFF.

V gene TRBV18 combines with J gene TRBJ2-7; possibly TRBD1 for D (6 bases). Germline CDR1 KGHSH, CDR2 LQKENI. Trimming removed 3 bases from V and 6 bases from J, with 18 bases in between. The CDR3 contains 15 residues. This CDR3 reads CASSPSQDSFSEQYF. For the CDR3, the DNA is TGTGCCAGCTCACCCTCCCAGGACAGTTTTAGCGAGCAGTACTTC.

This sequence joins TRBV7-9 and TRBJ2-1; TRBD2 matches 12 bases. This CDR3 is built from 18 residues. With 0 bases clipped from V and 4 bases from J, the junction kept 7 bases outside the gene matches. Germline V CDR1 and CDR2: SEHNR, FQNEAQ (reference sequence). CDR3 coding DNA: TGTGCCAGCAGCTTAGCGACGACTAGCGGGAGTAGGTACAATGAGCAGTTCTTC. Protein: CASSLATTSGSRYNEQFF.

This clone was recorded a few times. The chain joins TRBV13 to TRBJ2-7; TRBD2 matches at 7 bases. The ends lost 2 bases at V and 2 bases at J; junction bases unmatched: 9. Germline-derived CDR1 and CDR2 are PRHDT and FYEKMQ (reference sequence). The CDR3 runs to 16 residues. The CDR3 DNA follows: TGTGCCAGCAGCTTAAGGGAGGGGCAGGAGGCCTACGAGCAGTACTTC. This translates into CASSLREGQEAYEQYF.

The chain employs TRBV5-4 and TRBJ2-3, with unresolved D. V was shortened by 0 bases and J by 3 bases, with 8 bases between the two germline ends. Germline CDR1 SGHNT, CDR2 YYREEE (reference sequence). The CDR3 has 14 residues. CDR3 protein: CASSLDASTDTQYF. As DNA, the CDR3 is TGTGCCAGCAGCTTGGATGCCAGTACAGATACGCAGTATTTT.

V is TRBV6-1 and J is TRBJ1-5, with D perhaps matching TRBD1 (5 bases). The CDR3 runs to 13 residues. With 3 bases removed from V and 7 bases from J, the gap between germline ends came to 10 bases. The V gene's germline CDR1 is MNHNS and CDR2 SASEGT. The CDR3 sequence is CASSDRVQQPQHF. Written as DNA, the CDR3 is TGTGCCAGCAGTGACAGGGTCCAACAGCCCCAGCATTTT.

CDR3 residues: CASSFGQGFEAFF. Written as DNA, the CDR3 is TGTGCCAGCAGCTTCGGACAGGGTTTTGAAGCTTTCTTT. The chain employs TRBV7-2 and TRBJ1-1; TRBD1 aligns across 8 bases. This CDR3 spans 13 amino acids. From germline, CDR1 is SGHTA and CDR2 FQGNSA. V dropped 3 bases and J dropped 7; count of bases not matched to a gene: 4.

This chain links TRBV5-1 with TRBJ1-1; TRBD1 matches at 9 bases. Germline lookup yields CDR1 SGHRS and CDR2 YFSETQ. Unmatched junction bases numbered 12, after V lost 3 bases and J lost 3 bases. This CDR3 is built from 17 residues. Here the CDR3 reads CASSSPRDRVMDTEAFF. The CDR3 bases are TGCGCCAGCAGCTCCCCCAGGGACAGGGTGATGGACACTGAAGCTTTCTTT. The whole variable domain, remainder taken from reference TRBV5-1 and TRBJ1-1, is KAGVTQTPRYLIKTRGQQVTLSCSPISGHRSVSWYQQTPGQGLQFLFEYFSETQRNKGNFPGRFSGRQFSNSRSEMNVSTLELGDSALYLCASSSPRDRVMDTEAFFGQGTRLTVV.

V gene TRBV5-6 combines with J gene TRBJ2-3, with D possibly being TRBD2 (6 bases). The germline gives CDR1 SGHDT, CDR2 YYEEEE. CDR3 length: 15 residues. Between the trimmed V and J ends, which lost 0 bases and 1 base, there was a span of 9 bases. CDR3 bases: TGTGCCAGCAGCTTGGCGGGAGCGGGCACAGATACGCAGTATTTT. This sequence encodes CASSLAGAGTDTQYF.

The chain combines TRBV10-3 with TRBJ2-2, with 14 bases matching TRBD2. The CDR3 has 19 amino acids. From germline, CDR1 is ENHRY and CDR2 SYGVKD. Losses at the gene ends were 6 bases for V and 2 bases for J; bases not matched to a gene: 11. The CDR3 reads CAIRPGTSGSWGNTGELFF. The DNA for the CDR3 is TGTGCCATCAGACCCGGGACTAGCGGGAGCTGGGGTAACACCGGGGAGCTGTTTTTT.

With regard to this clone: This same CDR3 is encoded by further DNA sequences in the sample. The J gene is TRBJ1-5, the V gene TRBV13; the D is unclear. CDR1 is PRHDT, CDR2 FYEKMQ, per germline (reference sequence). The CDR3 is made up of 12 amino acids. V was clipped by 0 bases and J by 6 bases, with 3 bases between them. This CDR3 reads CASSLGGQPQHF. The CDR3 nucleotides are TGTGCCAGCAGCTTAGGCGGTCAGCCCCAGCATTTT.

This clone was seen once. The genes are TRBV5-5 and TRBJ2-7; no reliable D call. With 1 base removed from V and 4 bases from J, the gap between germline ends came to 15 bases. The germline V gene encodes CDR1 SGHKS and CDR2 YYEKEE (reference sequence). The CDR3 runs 15 residues. The CDR3: CASSLSRAGSYEQYF. In DNA, the CDR3 is TGTGCCAGCAGCTTGAGTCGAGCCGGGTCGTACGAGCAGTACTTC.

The chain combines TRBV11-3 with TRBJ2-7, with D perhaps matching TRBD2 (5 bases). Trimming took 3 bases from V and 4 from J, leaving 13 bases between them. The CDR3 totals 14 residues. Germline loops: CDR1 SGHNT, CDR2 YENEEA. CDR3 region: CASSFGLELYEQYF. CDR3 nucleotides: TGTGCCAGCAGCTTCGGACTGGAACTTTACGAGCAGTACTTC.

The chain couples TRBV7-2 to TRBJ2-1; perhaps TRBD2 as D (6 bases). The ends were cut back, 1 base at V and 6 bases at J, with 10 bases in the middle. The CDR3 length is 14 residues. Germline-derived CDR1 and CDR2 are SGHTA and FQGNSA. The CDR3 nucleotides are TGTGCCAGCAGCTTAGAACTAGCTTCCAATGAGCAGTTCTTC. Translation: CASSLELASNEQFF.